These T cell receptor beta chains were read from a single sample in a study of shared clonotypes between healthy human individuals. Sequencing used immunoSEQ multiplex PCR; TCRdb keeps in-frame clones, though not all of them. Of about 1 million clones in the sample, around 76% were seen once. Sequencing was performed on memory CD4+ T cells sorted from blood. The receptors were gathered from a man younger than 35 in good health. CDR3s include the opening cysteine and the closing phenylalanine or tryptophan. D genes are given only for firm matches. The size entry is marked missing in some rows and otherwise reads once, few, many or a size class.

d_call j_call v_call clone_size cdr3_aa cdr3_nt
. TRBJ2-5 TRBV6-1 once CASSEAGWGKETQYF TGTGCCAGCAGTGAAGCAGGATGGGGGAAAGAGACCCAGTACTTC
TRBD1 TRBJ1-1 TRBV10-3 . CAISAGQGNTEAFF TGTGCCATCAGTGCCGGACAGGGGAACACTGAAGCTTTCTTT
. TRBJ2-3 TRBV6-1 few CASSVDPRSTDTQYF TGTGCCAGCAGTGTGGACCCCCGGAGCACAGATACGCAGTATTTT
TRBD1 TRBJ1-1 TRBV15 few CATSRGDRGVSGVREAFF TGTGCCACCAGCAGAGGGGACAGGGGGGTGTCCGGTGTGAGGGAAGCTTTCTTT
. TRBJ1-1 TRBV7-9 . CASSLRTASGAEAFF TGTGCCAGCAGCTTACGTACGGCGTCGGGGGCTGAAGCTTTCTTT
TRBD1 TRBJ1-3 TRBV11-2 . CASSRQGTSGNTIYF TGTGCCAGCAGCCGACAGGGAACCTCTGGAAACACCATATATTTT
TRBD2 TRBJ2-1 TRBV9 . CASSVVASGGGNEQFF TGTGCCAGCAGCGTAGTCGCCAGCGGGGGAGGCAATGAGCAGTTCTTC
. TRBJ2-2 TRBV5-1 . CASSLSGTTNTGELFF TGCGCCAGCAGCCTAAGCGGCACCACGAACACCGGGGAGCTGTTTTTT
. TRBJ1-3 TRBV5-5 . CASSLKNVGGASGNTIYF TGTGCCAGCAGCCTTAAAAATGTCGGGGGGGCCTCTGGAAACACCATATATTTT
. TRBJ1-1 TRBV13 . CASSLDLNTEAFF TGTGCCAGCAGCTTAGATCTTAACACTGAAGCTTTCTTT
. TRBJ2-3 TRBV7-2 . CASSLDGGTDTQYF TGTGCCAGCAGCTTAGATGGCGGCACAGATACGCAGTATTTT
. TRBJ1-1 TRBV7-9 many CASTLTGSAEAFF TGTGCCAGCACCCTCACAGGGAGTGCTGAAGCTTTCTTT
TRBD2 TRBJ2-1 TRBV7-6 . CASSLDPAGYNEQFF TGTGCCAGCAGCTTAGATCCAGCGGGGTACAATGAGCAGTTCTTC
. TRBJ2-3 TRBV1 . CTSSQGGLAGPLDTQYF TGCACCAGCAGCCAGGGAGGACTAGCGGGACCTCTTGATACGCAGTATTTT
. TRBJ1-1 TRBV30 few CAWSQRGTEAFF TGTGCCTGGTCACAAAGGGGCACTGAAGCTTTCTTT
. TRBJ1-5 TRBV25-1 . CASSLTGVGDQPQHF TGTGCCAGCAGTCTAACCGGGGTGGGTGATCAGCCCCAGCATTTT
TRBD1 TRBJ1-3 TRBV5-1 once CASSLGQGANSGNTIYF TGCGCCAGCAGCTTGGGACAGGGGGCAAACTCTGGAAACACCATATATTTT
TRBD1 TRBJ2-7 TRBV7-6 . CASSLTGDEQYF TGTGCCAGCAGCCTAACAGGGGACGAGCAGTACTTC
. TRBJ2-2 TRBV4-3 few CASSQDSGTGNTGELFF TGCGCCAGCAGCCAAGATTCCGGGACGGGAAACACCGGGGAGCTGTTTTTT
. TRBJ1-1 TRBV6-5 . CASSGRYFNTEAFF TGTGCCAGCAGCGGACGATATTTTAACACTGAAGCTTTCTTT
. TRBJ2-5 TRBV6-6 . CASSPGQTAGKETQYF TGTGCCAGCAGTCCGGGGCAGACCGCGGGAAAAGAGACCCAGTACTTC
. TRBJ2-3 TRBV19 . CASRTRGGSTDTQYF TGTGCCAGTAGGACTAGGGGGGGCAGCACAGATACGCAGTATTTT
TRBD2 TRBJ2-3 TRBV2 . CASRLAGTSTDTQYF TGTGCCAGCAGGCTAGCGGGGACTAGCACAGATACGCAGTATTTT
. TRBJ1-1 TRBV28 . CASSRSFGGVRNTEAFF TGTGCCAGCAGCAGGAGCTTCGGAGGCGTTCGAAACACTGAAGCTTTCTTT
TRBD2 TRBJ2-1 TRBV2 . CASSERGTSVYEQFF TGTGCCAGCAGTGAACGCGGGACTAGTGTGTATGAGCAGTTCTTC
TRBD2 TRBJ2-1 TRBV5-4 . CASSLDVGGNYNEQFF TGTGCCAGCAGCTTGGACGTCGGGGGGAACTACAATGAGCAGTTCTTC
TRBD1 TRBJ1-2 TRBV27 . CASSPGTGGAYTF TGTGCCAGCAGTCCCGGGACAGGGGGCGCTTACACCTTC
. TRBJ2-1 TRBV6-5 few CASRPPLVNEQFF TGTGCCAGCAGGCCCCCACTAGTCAATGAGCAGTTCTTC
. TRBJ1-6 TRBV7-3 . CASSLYPASSPLHF TGTGCCAGCAGCTTGTACCCGGCGAGTTCACCCCTCCACTTT
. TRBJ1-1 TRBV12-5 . CASGLTGGMNTEAFF TGTGCTAGTGGTTTGACGGGAGGAATGAACACTGAAGCTTTCTTT
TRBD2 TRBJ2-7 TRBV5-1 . CASSRTSGSRLGTIEQYF TGCGCCAGCAGCCGGACTAGCGGGAGTCGATTGGGTACGATCGAGCAGTACTTC
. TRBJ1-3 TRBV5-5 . CASSFMRGAGNTIYF TGTGCCAGCAGCTTTATGAGGGGGGCTGGAAACACCATATATTTT
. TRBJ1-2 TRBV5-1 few CASSPRENYGYTF TGCGCCAGCAGCCCCAGGGAGAACTATGGCTACACCTTC
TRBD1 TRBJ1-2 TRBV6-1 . CASSVQGYGYTF TGTGCCAGCAGTGTACAGGGGTATGGCTACACCTTC
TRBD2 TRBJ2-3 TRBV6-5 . CASSWSGGNTDTQYF TGTGCCAGCAGTTGGAGCGGGGGCAACACAGATACGCAGTATTTT
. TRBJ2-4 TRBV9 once CASSPHLLQVGVGAKNIQYF TGTGCCAGCAGCCCCCATCTTCTTCAAGTTGGCGTCGGAGCCAAAAACATTCAGTACTTC
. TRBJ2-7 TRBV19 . CASSIEGGYEQYF TGTGCCAGTAGTATAGAAGGCGGGTACGAGCAGTACTTC
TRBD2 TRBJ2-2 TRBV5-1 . CASSSAGGHTGELFF TGCGCCAGCAGCTCGGCGGGGGGGCACACCGGGGAGCTGTTTTTT
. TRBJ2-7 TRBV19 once CASSILGGTYEQYF TGTGCCAGTAGTATACTAGGGGGAACCTACGAGCAGTACTTC
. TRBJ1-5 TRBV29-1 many CSVGSNSNQPQHF TGCAGCGTTGGAAGTAATAGCAATCAGCCCCAGCATTTT
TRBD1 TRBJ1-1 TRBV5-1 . CASSEGQGSMNTEAFF TGCGCCAGCAGCGAGGGACAGGGAAGTATGAACACTGAAGCTTTCTTT
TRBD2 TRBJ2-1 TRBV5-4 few CASSSFLAGGPGYNEQFF TGTGCCAGCAGCTCGTTTCTAGCGGGGGGGCCGGGTTACAATGAGCAGTTCTTC
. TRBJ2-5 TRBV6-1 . CASIKAGGIEETQYF TGTGCCAGCATAAAGGCAGGGGGGATAGAAGAGACCCAGTACTTC
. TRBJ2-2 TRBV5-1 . CASSLAPTGELFF TGCGCCAGCAGCTTGGCCCCAACCGGGGAGCTGTTTTTT
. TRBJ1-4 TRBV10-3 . CASHSERNEKLFF TGTGCCTCCCACAGCGAACGGAATGAAAAACTGTTTTTT
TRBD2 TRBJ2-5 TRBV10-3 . CATGQRGDPYQETQYF TGTGCCACGGGCCAACGGGGGGACCCCTACCAAGAGACCCAGTACTTC
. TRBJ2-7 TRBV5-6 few CAKPSKEGRDSSYEQYF TGTGCCAAACCAAGCAAGGAAGGGCGGGACAGCTCCTACGAGCAGTACTTC
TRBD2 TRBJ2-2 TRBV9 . CASSRSGMGTGELFF TGTGCCAGCAGCCGTAGCGGGATGGGCACCGGGGAGCTGTTTTTT
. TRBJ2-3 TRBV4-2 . CASMGSSTDTQYF TGTGCCAGCATGGGTAGCTCCACAGATACGCAGTATTTT
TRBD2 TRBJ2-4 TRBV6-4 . CAKIAGSMNIQYF TGTGCCAAAATAGCGGGGTCCATGAACATTCAGTACTTC
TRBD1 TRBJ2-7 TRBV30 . CAWSGQTGVYEQYF TGTGCCTGGAGTGGCCAAACAGGGGTCTACGAGCAGTACTTC
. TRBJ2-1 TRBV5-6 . CASSSQGGGSYNEQFF TGTGCCAGCAGCTCGCAGGGGGGCGGCTCCTACAATGAGCAGTTCTTC
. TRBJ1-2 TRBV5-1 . CASSSDGRLGYTF TGCGCCAGCAGCTCCGACGGACGTTTGGGCTACACCTTC
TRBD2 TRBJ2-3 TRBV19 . CASSIGGVADTQYF TGTGCCAGTAGTATTGGGGGGGTCGCAGATACGCAGTATTTT
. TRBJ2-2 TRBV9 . CASSGAGANTGELFF TGTGCCAGCAGCGGAGCGGGTGCGAACACCGGGGAGCTGTTTTTT
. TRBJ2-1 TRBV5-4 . CASSLGFYSGRLNEQFF TGTGCCAGCAGCTTGGGGTTTTACTCAGGGCGACTTAATGAGCAGTTCTTC
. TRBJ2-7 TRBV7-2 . CASSLVNWYEQYF TGTGCCAGCAGCTTAGTCAACTGGTACGAGCAGTACTTC
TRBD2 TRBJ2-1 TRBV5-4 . CASSLAGSGGNNEQFF TGTGCCAGCAGCTTGGCGGGTAGCGGGGGGAACAATGAGCAGTTCTTC
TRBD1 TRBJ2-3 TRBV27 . CASSRRPGQGTDTQYF TGTGCCAGCAGTAGACGGCCGGGACAGGGCACAGATACGCAGTATTTT